The source of this T cell receptor beta chain is a study of T cell responses to AZD1222 COVID-19 vaccine. Generated by immunoSEQ multiplex PCR, the TCRdb table keeps only in-frame clones and is missing some. The sample shows roughly 150,000 clones, 85% to 90% of them seen only once. The trim removed 3 bases at V and 6 bases at J, leaving 8 bases unmatched. Germline V gene data show CDR1 as SGHRS and CDR2 as YFSETQ. The CDR3 sequence is 17 residues long. This clonotype was obtained from an adult in good health. The rearrangement joins TRBV5-1 to TRBJ2-1, with 14 bases identical to TRBD2. The material was peripheral blood, obtained on day 0 of AZD1222 vaccination. CDR3 in amino acids: CASSSGLAGVSFNEQFF. CDR3 bases: TGCGCCAGCAGCTCGGGACTAGCGGGGGTCAGTTTCAATGAGCAGTTCTTC.